Below are 9 T cell receptor beta chains sequenced from a single sample in a study of T cell responses to AZD1222 COVID-19 vaccine. Here immunoSEQ multiplex PCR was the method, and the copy in TCRdb shows in-frame clones only, minus some. The sample lists about 81,000 clones, about nine tenths occurring once. The specimen comprised peripheral blood, sampled 28 days after the second AZD1222 dose. The receptors were sampled from an adult who received the AZD1222 COVID-19 vaccine.

This CDR3 reads CASGRTGGRTEAFF. In nucleotides, the CDR3 is TGTGCTAGTGGTAGAACAGGGGGCCGCACTGAAGCTTTCTTT. The chain is built from TRBV12-5 and TRBJ1-1; 9 bases fit TRBD1. V lost 5 bases to trimming and J lost 4 bases; unmatched junction nucleotides: 5. The CDR3 runs 14 residues. CDR1 and CDR2 from the germline V gene are LGHNT and FRNRAP.

This chain connects TRBV19 to TRBJ1-1, with a weak D call TRBD1 (5 bases). Germline-derived CDR1 and CDR2 are LNHDA and SQIVND (reference sequence). This CDR3 is built from 12 residues. Trimming shortened V by 11 bases and J by 0 bases, and 10 bases separated the two germline ends. DNA of the CDR3: TGTGCCGCGAAGGGGTTGAACACTGAAGCTTTCTTT. Translation: CAAKGLNTEAFF.

The V gene is TRBV19, the J gene TRBJ1-1, with TRBD1 matching over 7 bases. The CDR3 has 13 amino acids. Germline trimming cut 3 bases from V and 5 bases from J; bases unmatched to any gene: 3. Germline V CDR1 and CDR2: LNHDA, SQIVND (reference sequence). CDR3 sequence reads: CASSILRGTEAFF. CDR3 sequence (DNA): TGTGCCAGTAGTATCCTCAGGGGGACTGAAGCTTTCTTT.

This clone occurred a few times. The genes are TRBV27 and TRBJ2-7; 7 positions match TRBD1. The CDR3 runs to 14 residues. V was clipped by 8 bases and J by 2 bases; unmatched bases: 9. The germline V gene encodes CDR1 MNHEY and CDR2 SMNVEV (reference sequence). The CDR3 DNA follows: TGTGCCAGCCAACTCACAGGGGATACCTACGAGCAGTACTTC. Its translation: CASQLTGDTYEQYF.

This chain links TRBV7-8 with TRBJ1-2, with D perhaps TRBD1 (6 bases). The CDR3 consists of 14 residues. Per germline, CDR1 SGHVS and CDR2 FQNEAQ. With 1 base removed from V and 4 bases from J, the gap between germline ends came to 10 bases. The CDR3 DNA reads as TGTGCCAGCAGCTTAGTACAGGGTGGCTATGGCTACACCTTC. Its translation is CASSLVQGGYGYTF.

The chain employs TRBV30 and TRBJ2-1, with TRBD2 matching 10 bases. Germline CDR1 reads GTSNPN; CDR2 reads SVGIG (reference sequence). J lost 4 bases, V lost 0 bases, and 3 bases had no gene match. The length of the CDR3 is 15 residues. CDR3 nucleotide sequence: TGTGCCTGGAGTGTAAAAGCGGGGGGGTACAATGAGCAGTTCTTC. It encodes CAWSVKAGGYNEQFF. The full variable domain, with the rest looked up from reference TRBV30 and TRBJ2-1, is SQTIHQWPATLVQPVGSPLSLECTVEGTSNPNLYWYRQAAGRGLQLLFYSVGIGQISSEVPQNLSASRPQDRQFILSSKKLLLSDSGFYLCAWSVKAGGYNEQFFGPGTRLTVL.

The rearrangement uses TRBV4-2 and TRBJ1-5, with no clear D. The length of the CDR3 is 15 residues. Germline V gene sequence: CDR1 LGHNA, CDR2 YNFKEQ. V shed 4 bases and J shed 5 bases, with 15 bases lying between them. The CDR3 nucleotides are TGTGCCAGCAGCCCGACTGGGGAAAAGGATCAGCCCCAGCATTTT. This translates into CASSPTGEKDQPQHF.

The rearrangement joins TRBV11-2 to TRBJ1-2; TRBD1 aligns across 8 bases. V gave up 4 bases and J gave up 4 bases; unmatched junction bases: 11. The CDR3 extends over 16 amino acids. Looked up from germline, CDR1 is SGHAT and CDR2 is FQNNGV. CDR3 coding DNA: TGTGCCAGCAGCTCATTTAACGGACAGGGTATCTATGGCTACACCTTC. It specifies CASSSFNGQGIYGYTF.

This chain uses TRBV28 with TRBJ1-1; D uncertain. Germline CDR1 MDHEN, CDR2 SYDVKM. The CDR3 covers 13 residues. Trimming pared 3 bases from V and 7 bases from J, leaving 12 bases between. CDR3 in amino acids: CASSFPPLSEAFF. The CDR3 bases are TGTGCCAGCAGTTTCCCGCCTCTCAGTGAAGCTTTCTTT.